This T cell receptor (beta chain) was captured in a study of T cell repertoires in cytomegalovirus infection. Study context: Peptides in the study included HLA-C-restricted and HLA-B-restricted CMV epitopes. Shared public TCR beta signatures pointed to both CMV infection and a matching HLA type. Study-level results: Within the response measured ex vivo, HLA-C-restricted CMV-specific TCR beta clonotypes were dominant.

MiXCR, applied by TCRdb to the reads, yields one record per CDR3 protein. The sample includes about 24,000 distinct CDR3 sequences, approximately 22% seen only once; the top ten take about 91%. Ten or more counts support this clonotype. The antigen is not known. CDR1 and CDR2 (germline): SGHVT, SQSDAQ. The CDR3 runs 13 residues. Trimming removed 3 bases from V and 1 base from J, with 6 bases in between. Specimen: CD8+ T cells from cultured PBMCs, collected from culture after CMV antigen stimulation. The chain combines TRBV7-4 with TRBJ1-1; no firm D call. The sequence derives from a human donor in good health (CMV status not recorded). Some clones in this sample may be carry-over from other donors' samples. The CDR3 DNA is TGTGCCAGCAGCTTTCCAGAGAACACTGAAGCTTTCTTT. It specifies CASSFPENTEAFF.